Shown below are 24 T cell receptor beta chains from a single sample sequenced in a study of blood T cell repertoires in COVID-19. Here immunoSEQ multiplex PCR was the method, and the copy in TCRdb shows in-frame clones only, minus some. The sample shows 30,000 to 50,000 clones, over 75% of them seen only once. The specimen sequenced was peripheral blood. Receptors originate from a human donor in a cohort sampled during active COVID-19.

This clone was seen only once. The rearrangement uses TRBV9 and TRBJ2-3, with 9 bases fitting TRBD2. CDR3 length equals 15 residues. Per the germline V gene, CDR1 is SGDLS and CDR2 is YYNGEE. Losses at the gene ends were 0 bases for V and 5 bases for J; bases not matched to a gene: 4. Here the CDR3 reads CASSVEVAGVDTQYF. The CDR3 nucleotides are TGTGCCAGCAGCGTAGAGGTAGCGGGAGTAGATACGCAGTATTTT.

The chain has TRBV29-1 and TRBJ2-3, with TRBD1 identical over 7 bases. This CDR3 has 15 residues. The junction had 14 bases not matched to a gene; V was cut back by 0 bases and J by 11 bases. Germline CDR1 SQVTM, CDR2 ANQGSEA. The chain's CDR3 is CSVEDPKTGSRVQYF. Written as DNA, the CDR3 is TGCAGCGTTGAAGATCCTAAGACAGGGTCCCGGGTGCAGTATTTT.

The chain links TRBV19 to TRBJ2-3; weak D call: TRBD2 (6 bases). Trimming shortened V by 7 bases and J by 0 bases, and 14 bases separated the two germline ends. The germline gives CDR1 LNHDA, CDR2 SQIVND (reference sequence). This CDR3 is built from 15 residues. CDR3 nucleotides: TGTGCCAGTACGGTGGGGGGTTCGAGCACAGATACGCAGTATTTT. Its translation is CASTVGGSSTDTQYF.

The chain couples TRBV1 to TRBJ2-2; TRBD2 is the table's D call, not checked against the DNA. TRBV1 is a pseudogene locus. The CDR3 is 16 residues long. CDR3 loop: CTSSQDAGEHTGELFF. The CDR3 DNA follows: TGCACCAGCAGCCAAGATGCGGGGGAGCACACCGGGGAGCTGTTTTTT.

The chain links TRBV4-2 to TRBJ2-6, with D tentatively TRBD2 (6 bases). Germline CDR1 reads LGHNA; CDR2 reads YNFKEQ. This CDR3 spans 17 amino acids. The ends were cut back, 4 bases at V and 0 bases at J, with 13 bases in the middle. CDR3 in DNA: TGTGCCAGCAGCCTCCAACCGGGAGTCTCTGGGGCCAACGTCCTGACTTTC. It is translated as CASSLQPGVSGANVLTF.

This clone appeared a few times. This chain joins TRBV12-1 and TRBJ1-5; the table's D call of TRBD1 was not tested on the DNA. TRBV12-1 is noted as a pseudogene. CDR3 length: 15 amino acids. The CDR3 region has the DNA TGTGCCAGCAGCGGGGGGACAGCTAGCAATCAGCCCCAGCATTTT. Its translation is CASSGGTASNQPQHF.

This chain links TRBV11-2 with TRBJ2-3, with D unclear. This CDR3 has 14 amino acids. Germline CDR1 SGHAT, CDR2 FQNNGV. Trimming shortened V by 3 bases and J by 0 bases, and 7 bases separated the two germline ends. The CDR3 DNA follows: TGTGCCAGCAGCTTGAGCCTTAGCACAGATACGCAGTATTTT. Amino acid sequence: CASSLSLSTDTQYF.

The chain has TRBV5-1 and TRBJ2-5; D may be TRBD2 (5 bases). CDR1 is SGHRS and CDR2 is YFSETQ in the germline V gene. There are 16 residues in the CDR3. The germline V and J ends were trimmed by 0 bases and 2 bases, with 14 bases remaining between them. The CDR3 nucleotides read TGCGCCAGCAGCTTGGTCGGGGATTCTAAACAAGAGACCCAGTACTTC. Encoded protein: CASSLVGDSKQETQYF.

The chain recombines TRBV5-4 with TRBJ2-7, with TRBD1 matching 9 bases. V shed 2 bases, J shed 3 bases, and the junction held 9 bases outside the gene matches. The CDR3 loop spans 16 amino acids. Germline-derived CDR1 and CDR2 are SGHNT and YYREEE (reference sequence). The CDR3 DNA is TGTGCCAGCAGCTTAAGAGGGGGACAGGGACTCTACGAGCAGTACTTC. Translating gives CASSLRGGQGLYEQYF.

The chain joins TRBV14 to TRBJ1-4, with D possibly being TRBD1 (6 bases). There are 13 residues in the CDR3. Germline-derived CDR1 and CDR2 are SGHDN and FVKESK. V lost 8 bases and J 8 bases, leaving 15 bases between the germline ends. CDR3 amino acids: CASSRGGREKLFF. For the CDR3, the DNA is TGTGCCAGCTCCCGGGGGGGGCGAGAAAAACTGTTTTTT.

This clone turned up a few times. This chain joins TRBV5-1 and TRBJ2-3, with 9 positions matching TRBD1. With V trimmed by 2 bases and J by 6 bases, 4 bases remained unmatched. The CDR3 spans 14 residues. The germline CDR1 and CDR2 sequences are SGHRS and YFSETQ. CDR3 sequence reads: CASSFGTGMDTQYF. The CDR3, as DNA: TGCGCCAGCAGCTTTGGGACAGGGATGGATACGCAGTATTTT.

This chain uses TRBV6-4 with TRBJ1-1; D unresolved. The V end was cut by 4 bases, the J end by 0 bases, with 15 bases between. CDR3 length: 16 residues. Germline CDR1 MRHNA, CDR2 SNTAGT. The CDR3 reads CASSVSGREMNTEAFF. CDR3 sequence (DNA): TGTGCCAGCAGTGTGTCGGGAAGGGAGATGAACACTGAAGCTTTCTTT.

The V call is TRBV4-1, the J call TRBJ2-5; D ambiguous. The germline gives CDR1 MGHRA, CDR2 YSYEKL. This CDR3 spans 14 amino acids. The germline V and J ends were trimmed by 0 bases and 2 bases, with 7 bases remaining between them. CDR3 sequence reads: CASSQDRFQETQYF. The CDR3 DNA follows: TGCGCCAGCAGCCAAGACAGATTTCAAGAGACCCAGTACTTC.

The gene calls are TRBV30 and TRBJ1-2; 7 bases line up with TRBD1. The ends lost 5 bases at V and 4 bases at J; junction bases unmatched: 7. The CDR3 runs to 13 residues. CDR1 is GTSNPN and CDR2 is SVGIG in the germline V gene (reference sequence). CDR3 coding DNA: TGTGCCTGGGCCGGACAGGCCGTCTATGGCTACACCTTC. Translation: CAWAGQAVYGYTF.

This CDR3 is CACTQVSGNTIYF. DNA of the CDR3: TGTGCCTGTACTCAAGTCTCTGGAAACACCATATATTTT. The J gene is TRBJ1-3, the V gene TRBV30; D gene uncertain. CDR1 is GTSNPN, CDR2 SVGIG, per germline (reference sequence). Trimming removed 6 bases from V and 0 bases from J, with 9 bases in between. The CDR3 runs to 13 residues.

This chain joins TRBV6-6 and TRBJ1-5, with 10 nucleotides matching TRBD1. With V trimmed by 2 bases and J by 4 bases, 2 bases remained unmatched. The germline gives CDR1 MNHNY, CDR2 SVGAGI (reference sequence). The CDR3 totals 15 residues. As DNA, the CDR3 is TGTGCCAGCAGTTACAAGGGACAGGGGAATCAGCCCCAGCATTTT. Its translation is CASSYKGQGNQPQHF.

CDR3 bases: TGTGCCAGCAGCTTCCGGACTAGCGGGAGTGACATTCAGTACTTC. It codes for CASSFRTSGSDIQYF. The chain has TRBV11-1 and TRBJ2-4; 13 nucleotides line up with TRBD2. The junction had 4 bases not matched to a gene; V was cut back by 3 bases and J by 8 bases. Germline lookup yields CDR1 SGHAT and CDR2 FQDESV (reference sequence). The CDR3 is made up of 15 amino acids.

This rearrangement joins TRBV4-1 to TRBJ1-1; no clear D. The CDR3 sequence is 17 residues long. Looked up from germline, CDR1 is MGHRA and CDR2 is YSYEKL. Trimming left V 0 bases short and J 0 bases short, with 14 bases between. CDR3 sequence reads: CASSQDSPQRLNTEAFF. The DNA of the CDR3 is TGCGCCAGCAGCCAAGATTCCCCCCAGAGGTTGAACACTGAAGCTTTCTTT.

The rearrangement links TRBV9 to TRBJ1-2, with TRBD1 matching over 7 bases. Germline CDR1 and CDR2: SGDLS and YYNGEE. V lost 0 bases and J lost 8; bases outside the gene matches: 4. The CDR3 runs 13 residues. DNA of the CDR3: TGTGCCAGCAGCGTAGGAGGGGGCGACGGCTACACCTTC. This sequence encodes CASSVGGGDGYTF.

The chain recombines TRBV27 with TRBJ1-4, with D possibly matching TRBD1 (5 bases). Germline assignment: CDR1 MNHEY and CDR2 SMNVEV (reference sequence). There are 14 residues in the CDR3. Trimming stripped 3 bases from V and 8 bases from J, with 13 bases between. DNA for the CDR3: TGTGCCAGCAGTTTGATGGGGCTCAGCGAAAAACTGTTTTTT. Translated, it gives CASSLMGLSEKLFF.

The CDR3 region has the DNA TGTGCCAGCAGCCGGACAGAATTGAACACTGAAGCTTTCTTT. It is translated as CASSRTELNTEAFF. J is TRBJ1-1 and V is TRBV6-5, with D tentatively TRBD1 (6 bases). The V end lost 6 bases, the J end lost 0 bases, and 11 bases lay between the germline ends. CDR3 length: 14 residues. Germline CDR1 is MNHEY and CDR2 is SVGAGI.

The gene calls are TRBV27 and TRBJ2-2; 7 bases fit TRBD1. Germline V gene lookup returns CDR1 MNHEY and CDR2 SMNVEV (reference sequence). J lost 8 bases, V lost 1 base, and 7 bases had no gene match. There are 15 residues in the CDR3. The CDR3 region is CASSLWQRGPGELFF. CDR3 coding DNA: TGTGCCAGCAGTTTATGGCAAAGGGGGCCAGGGGAGCTGTTTTTT.

The V gene is TRBV9, the J gene TRBJ2-2, with 8 nucleotides matching TRBD1. CDR3 length: 17 residues. V was pared by 0 bases and J by 6 bases, with 10 bases of the junction left unmatched. Germline V CDR1 and CDR2: SGDLS, YYNGEE. DNA of the CDR3: TGTGCCAGCAGCGTAGCTCCGGCAGGGGGCGGGGCCGGGGAGCTGTTTTTT. Translation gives CASSVAPAGGGAGELFF.

The chain combines TRBV5-1 with TRBJ1-2; 7 bases fit TRBD1. The CDR3 contains 15 residues. With V trimmed by 2 bases and J by 0 bases, 4 bases remained unmatched. Germline assignment: CDR1 SGHRS and CDR2 YFSETQ. Here the CDR3 DNA reads TGCGCCAGCAGCTTAGGACAGGCTACTAACTATGGCTACACCTTC. Its translation is CASSLGQATNYGYTF.